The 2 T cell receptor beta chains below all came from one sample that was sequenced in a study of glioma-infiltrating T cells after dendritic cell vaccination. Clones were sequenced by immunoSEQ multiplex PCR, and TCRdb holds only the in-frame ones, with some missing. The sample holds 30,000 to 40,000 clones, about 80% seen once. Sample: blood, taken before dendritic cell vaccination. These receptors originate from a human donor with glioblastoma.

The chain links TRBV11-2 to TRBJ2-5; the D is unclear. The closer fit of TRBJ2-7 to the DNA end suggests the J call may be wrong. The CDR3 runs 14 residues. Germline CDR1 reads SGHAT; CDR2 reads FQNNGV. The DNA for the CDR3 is TGTGCCAGCAAAACCCCGCCGTCGAACTACGAGCAGTACTTC. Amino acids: CASKTPPSNYEQYF.

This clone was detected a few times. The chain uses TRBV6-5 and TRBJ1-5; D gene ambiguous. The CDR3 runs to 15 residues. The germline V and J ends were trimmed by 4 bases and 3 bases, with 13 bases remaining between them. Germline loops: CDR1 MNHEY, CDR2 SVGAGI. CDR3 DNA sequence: TGTGCCAGCAGTTCTCTCAGGCCCAACAATCAGCCCCAGCATTTT. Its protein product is CASSSLRPNNQPQHF.